This is a list of T cell receptor beta chains from one sample in a study of blood T cell repertoires in COVID-19. The method was immunoSEQ multiplex PCR; TCRdb's version includes in-frame clones alone and lacks a portion of them. The sample records 150,000 to 200,000 clones, around 80% being singletons. The specimen sequenced was PBMCs or T cells enriched from blood (not recorded which). These TCRs come from a man between 50 and 59 years old who had recovered from COVID-19. Both conserved end residues are part of each CDR3. A D gene is named only where the DNA matches it firmly. Clone size, where shown, is once, few, many, or a class for clones that have expanded.

TGTGCCAGCAGGAAAAAATCGGTACCTCTCCAGCCCCAGCATTTT CASRKKSVPLQPQHF TRBV21-1 . . TRBJ1-5
TGCGCCAGCAGCTTGACAGGGGGCGTGGGGAACACTGAAGCTTTCTTT CASSLTGGVGNTEAFF TRBV5-1 . TRBD1 TRBJ1-1
TGTGCCAGCAGCTTCTGGACAGGCGCTGAGCAGTTCTTC CASSFWTGAEQFF TRBV11-1 . TRBD1 TRBJ2-1
TGTGCCAGCAGCTTGGTCGGGGGGGCCTCCTACGAGCAGTACTTC CASSLVGGASYEQYF TRBV5-4 . TRBD2 TRBJ2-7
TGTGCCAGCTCATCTGACAGGGGATCGACCTATGGCTACACCTTC CASSSDRGSTYGYTF TRBV18 . TRBD1 TRBJ1-2
TGTGCCAGCGCCCCGGCGGGGGCGGAGGGCTACACCTTC CASAPAGAEGYTF TRBV6-7 few . TRBJ1-2
TGTGCCAGCAGTGCCAACGGGCGGGTATACGAGCAGTACTTC CASSANGRVYEQYF TRBV27 . . TRBJ2-7
TGTGCCAGCAGTGACGGGACAATGCCTGAAGCTTTCTTT CASSDGTMPEAFF TRBV7-2 once . TRBJ1-1
TGCAGCGTTCGTCCGGGGACCTACGAGCAGTACTTC CSVRPGTYEQYF TRBV29-1 . . TRBJ2-7
TGTGCCAGCAGCTTACCGGGACTAGCGGGATCAGATACGCAGTATTTT CASSLPGLAGSDTQYF TRBV5-4 . TRBD2 TRBJ2-3
TGTGCCAGTAGTAAGGGACAGGGGGGATTTGGGGAGACCCAGTACTTC CASSKGQGGFGETQYF TRBV19 . TRBD1 TRBJ2-5
TGTGCCAGCAGCGTAGGTTGGGTCCCGGGTGGCACCGGGGAGCTGTTTTTT CASSVGWVPGGTGELFF TRBV9 . . TRBJ2-2
TGTGCCAGCAGCTTGGGGACTACTACGTACAATGAGCAGTTCTTC CASSLGTTTYNEQFF TRBV5-8 . . TRBJ2-1
TGTGCCAGCAGCCCCTCCAGGGGCCTAAATGAAAAACTGTTTTTT CASSPSRGLNEKLFF TRBV7-2 . . TRBJ1-4
TGTGCCAGCAGCTTGGGGACTAGCGGGGGGTCGGGCTCCTACGAGCAGTACTTC CASSLGTSGGSGSYEQYF TRBV7-2 . TRBD2 TRBJ2-7
TGTGCCACCAGCTCACGGACAGGGGCCTACGAGCAGTACTTC CATSSRTGAYEQYF TRBV15 few TRBD1 TRBJ2-7
TGTGCCAGCAGATTTTCGGCGGAGCAAGAGACCCAGTACTTC CASRFSAEQETQYF TRBV27 . . TRBJ2-5
TGTGCCAGCAGTTTAAATGGCCGATCCTACGAGCAGTACTTC CASSLNGRSYEQYF TRBV27 . . TRBJ2-7
TGTGCCAGCAGGGGAACGCGGGGGGGGTACGAGCAGTACTTC CASRGTRGGYEQYF TRBV7-8 . TRBD2 TRBJ2-7
TGTGCCAGCAGTTTAGGAATACTAGCGGGAGGGGTGAATGAGCAGTTCTTC CASSLGILAGGVNEQFF TRBV28 . TRBD2 TRBJ2-1
TGTGCCAGCAGCCAAGATCGGCTAGCGGGAGCCGAGCAGTACTTC CASSQDRLAGAEQYF TRBV3-1/TRBV3-2 . TRBD2 TRBJ2-7
TGTGCCAGCAGTTCCAGGTCCTCCTCCTACGAGCAGTACTTC CASSSRSSSYEQYF TRBV27 . . TRBJ2-7
TGCGCCAGCAGCTTTAGCGGGGACCGCACAGATACGCAGTATTTT CASSFSGDRTDTQYF TRBV5-1 once TRBD2 TRBJ2-3
TGTGCCAGCCTTAAAGGACAGCTTATAGGCACTGAAGCTTTCTTT CASLKGQLIGTEAFF TRBV28 . . TRBJ1-1
TGTGCCAGCTCAAGTCCCGGGACAGGGTACAGCAATCAGCCCCAGCATTTT CASSSPGTGYSNQPQHF TRBV18 . TRBD1 TRBJ1-5
TGTGCCAGCAGCCCAATGGGGACTAGCGATATAAATGAGCAGTTCTTC CASSPMGTSDINEQFF TRBV7-6 . TRBD2 TRBJ2-1
TGTGCCAGCAGTGAGCACCAGGAATGGGCTACTGGCTACACCTTC CASSEHQEWATGYTF TRBV28 . . TRBJ1-2
TGTGCCAGCAGCAGGGGTGGCAGTAAGGAAAAACTGTTTTTT CASSRGGSKEKLFF TRBV7-9 . . TRBJ1-4
TGTGCCAGCAGCTTAGTAGGAGAGGAAGCTTTCTTT CASSLVGEEAFF TRBV7-9 . . TRBJ1-1
TGTGCCAGTACCCCAGGGGCAAGCACAGATACGCAGTATTTT CASTPGASTDTQYF TRBV19 . . TRBJ2-3
TGCGCCAGCAGTGAGTCTGGGGCCCCTGAAGCTTTCTTT CASSESGAPEAFF TRBV10-2 once . TRBJ1-1
TGTGCCAGCAGCCAACCTACTAGCGGGCACGAGCAGTACTTC CASSQPTSGHEQYF TRBV3-1/TRBV3-2 . TRBD2 TRBJ2-7
TGCGCCAGCAGCTTGCTTTTCGCCGGGACAGAAAATTCACCCCTCCACTTT CASSLLFAGTENSPLHF TRBV5-1 . TRBD1 TRBJ1-6
TGTGCCAGTAGTAGGAAAGACAGGGATACAGATACGCAGTATTTT CASSRKDRDTDTQYF TRBV19 . TRBD1 TRBJ2-3
TGTGCCAGCAGGACCGGGACTCTTCCACAAGGGACCCAGTACTTC CASRTGTLPQGTQYF TRBV2 . . TRBJ2-5
TGCAGCGCACGGGACAGGGACACTGGAAACACCATATATTTT CSARDRDTGNTIYF TRBV29-1 . TRBD1 TRBJ1-3
TGTGCCAGCGGGACAGTTGAAGCTTTCTTT CASGTVEAFF TRBV19 . TRBD1 TRBJ1-1
TGCAGCGTGGACAGAAGAGGCACAGATACGCAGTATTTT CSVDRRGTDTQYF TRBV29-1 . . TRBJ2-3
TGTGCCTGGAAGGTACTAGCGGGGGGAGAGACCCAGTACTTC CAWKVLAGGETQYF TRBV30 once TRBD2 TRBJ2-5
TGCGCCAGCGCGAACGGAGGGGAAGCCGGGGAGCTGTTTTTT CASANGGEAGELFF TRBV5-1 . . TRBJ2-2
TGTGCCAGCAGCCCGCGAGCCGCGGGGTCCTATAATTCACCCCTCCACTTT CASSPRAAGSYNSPLHF TRBV6-9 . . TRBJ1-6
TGTGCCAGCAGCCAAGGGGCTCCCAATCAGCCCCAGCATTTT CASSQGAPNQPQHF TRBV3-1/TRBV3-2 once . TRBJ1-5
TGCAGCGTTGGAGGCCATGACAGCGCCTACGAGCAGTACTTC CSVGGHDSAYEQYF TRBV29-1 . . TRBJ2-7
TGTGCCAGCAGCTTAGAGACTAGTTTCACTGAGCAGTTCTTC CASSLETSFTEQFF TRBV11-2 . . TRBJ2-1